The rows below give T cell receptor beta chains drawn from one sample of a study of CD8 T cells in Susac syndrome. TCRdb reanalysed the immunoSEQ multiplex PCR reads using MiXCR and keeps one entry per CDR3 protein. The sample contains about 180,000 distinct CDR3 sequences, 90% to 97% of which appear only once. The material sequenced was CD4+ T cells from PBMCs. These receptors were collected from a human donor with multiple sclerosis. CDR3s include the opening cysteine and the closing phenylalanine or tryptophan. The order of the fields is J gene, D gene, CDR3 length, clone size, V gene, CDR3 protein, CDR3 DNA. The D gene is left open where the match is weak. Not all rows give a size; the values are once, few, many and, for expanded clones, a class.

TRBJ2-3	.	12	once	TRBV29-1	CSVQQGTDTQYF	TGCAGCGTACAACAGGGCACAGATACGCAGTATTTT
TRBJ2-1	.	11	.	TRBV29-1	CSVDRVGEQFF	TGCAGCGTTGACAGGGTTGGGGAGCAGTTCTTC
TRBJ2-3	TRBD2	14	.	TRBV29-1	CSVQASGDLDTQYF	TGCAGCGTTCAGGCTAGCGGGGATCTCGATACGCAGTATTTT
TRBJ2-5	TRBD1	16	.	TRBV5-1	CASSDSRDRGLGTQYF	TGCGCCAGCAGCGACAGCAGGGACAGGGGATTAGGGACCCAGTACTTC
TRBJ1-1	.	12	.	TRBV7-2	CASSLMHTEAFF	TGTGCCAGCAGCTTAATGCACACTGAAGCTTTCTTT
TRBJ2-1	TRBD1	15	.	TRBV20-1	CSASLGQGAKNEQFF	TGCAGTGCTAGTCTCGGACAGGGGGCCAAAAATGAGCAGTTCTTC
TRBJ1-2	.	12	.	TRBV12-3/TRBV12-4	CASSRRERGYTF	TGTGCCAGCAGTAGGAGGGAACGTGGCTACACCTTC
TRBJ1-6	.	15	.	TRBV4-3	CASSQTTRGDSPLHF	TGCGCCAGCAGCCAAACAACCCGGGGGGATTCACCCCTCCACTTT
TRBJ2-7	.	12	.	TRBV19	CASRDRSYEQYF	TGTGCCAGTAGGGACAGATCCTACGAGCAGTACTTC
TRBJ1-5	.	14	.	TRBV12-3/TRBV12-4	CASSLRYSNQPQHF	TGTGCCAGCAGCCTACGATATAGCAATCAGCCCCAGCATTTT
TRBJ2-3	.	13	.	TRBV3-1	CASSQSPTDTQYF	TGTGCCAGCAGCCAATCCCCCACAGATACGCAGTATTTT
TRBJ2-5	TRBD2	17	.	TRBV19	CASSSGLAGGRQETQYF	TGTGCCAGTAGTTCGGGACTAGCGGGGGGCCGGCAAGAGACCCAGTACTTC
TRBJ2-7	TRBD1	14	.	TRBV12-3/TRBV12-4	CASSLKGGPNEQYF	TGTGCCAGCAGTTTGAAAGGGGGCCCCAACGAGCAGTACTTC
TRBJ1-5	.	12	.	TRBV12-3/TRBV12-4	CASSLGYQPQHF	TGTGCCAGCAGTTTAGGATATCAGCCCCAGCATTTT
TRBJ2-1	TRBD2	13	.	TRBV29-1	CSVQAGGPNEQFF	TGCAGCGTTCAAGCGGGGGGGCCTAATGAGCAGTTCTTC
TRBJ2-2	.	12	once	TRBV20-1	CSARVFGGELFF	TGCAGTGCTAGGGTTTTTGGAGGGGAGCTGTTTTTT
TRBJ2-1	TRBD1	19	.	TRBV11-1	CASSLWTGASLSSYNEQFF	TGTGCCAGCAGCCTATGGACAGGGGCTTCCCTCAGCTCCTACAATGAGCAGTTCTTC
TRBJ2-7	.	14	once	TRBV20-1	CSVPPQGSPYEQYF	TGCAGTGTCCCGCCCCAGGGTTCCCCCTACGAGCAGTACTTC
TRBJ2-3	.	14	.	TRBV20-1	CSRPRGPAGDTQYF	TGCAGTCGGCCAAGGGGCCCCGCGGGAGATACGCAGTATTTT
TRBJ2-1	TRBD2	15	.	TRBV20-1	CSASPPTSGGTSQFF	TGCAGTGCTAGTCCCCCCACTAGCGGGGGGACGAGTCAGTTCTTC
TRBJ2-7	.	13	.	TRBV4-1	CASSQDVAYEQYF	TGCGCCAGCAGCCAAGACGTCGCCTACGAGCAGTACTTC
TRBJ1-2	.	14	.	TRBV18	CASSPPVDSGGYTF	TGTGCCAGCTCACCACCGGTAGACAGTGGGGGCTACACCTTC
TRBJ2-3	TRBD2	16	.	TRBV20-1	CSARAFTSGFTDTQYF	TGCAGTGCTAGAGCATTTACTAGCGGATTCACAGATACGCAGTATTTT
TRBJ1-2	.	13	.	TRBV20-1	CSARDSVNYGYTF	TGCAGTGCTAGGGACAGTGTAAACTATGGCTACACCTTC
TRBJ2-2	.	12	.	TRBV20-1	CSAQSQTGELFF	TGCAGTGCTCAAAGTCAGACCGGGGAGCTGTTTTTT
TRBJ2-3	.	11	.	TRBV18	CASSPGDTQYF	TGTGCCAGCTCACCGGGTGATACGCAGTATTTT
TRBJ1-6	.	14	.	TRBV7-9	CASTTGSSGSPLHF	TGTGCCAGCACCACAGGGAGTTCCGGGTCACCCCTCCACTTT
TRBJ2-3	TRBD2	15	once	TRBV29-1	CSVKTGLAGTYTQYF	TGCAGCGTCAAGACCGGGCTAGCGGGGACATATACGCAGTATTTT
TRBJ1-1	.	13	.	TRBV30	CAWTPDRYTEAFF	TGTGCCTGGACTCCGGACAGATACACTGAAGCTTTCTTT
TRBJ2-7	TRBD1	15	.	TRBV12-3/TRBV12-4	CASSPRQGGLTEQYF	TGTGCCAGCAGTCCCCGACAGGGGGGTCTGACCGAGCAGTACTTC
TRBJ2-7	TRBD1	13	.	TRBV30	CAWSRDRLNEQYF	TGTGCCTGGAGCCGGGACAGGCTCAACGAGCAGTACTTC
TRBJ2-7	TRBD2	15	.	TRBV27	CASSFRRGASYEQYF	TGTGCCAGCAGTTTCAGGCGGGGGGCTTCCTACGAGCAGTACTTC
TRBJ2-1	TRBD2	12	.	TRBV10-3	CAIRAAGTEQFF	TGTGCCATCAGGGCAGCGGGGACTGAGCAGTTCTTC